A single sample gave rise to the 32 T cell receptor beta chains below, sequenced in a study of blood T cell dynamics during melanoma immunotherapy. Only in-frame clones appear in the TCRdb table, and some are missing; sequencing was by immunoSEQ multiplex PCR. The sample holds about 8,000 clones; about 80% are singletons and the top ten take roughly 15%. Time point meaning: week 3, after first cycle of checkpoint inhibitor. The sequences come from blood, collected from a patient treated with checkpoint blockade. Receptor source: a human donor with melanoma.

CDR3 in DNA: TGTGCCAGCAGCCCCCCAATTTGGAACACTGAAGCTTTCTTT. Protein product: CASSPPIWNTEAFF. The rearrangement links TRBV7-9 to TRBJ1-1; D unresolved. Trimming removed 5 bases from V and 1 base from J, with 11 bases in between. Germline CDR1 reads SEHNR; CDR2 reads FQNEAQ (reference sequence). This CDR3 has 14 amino acids. Full variable domain (remainder filled in from reference TRBV7-9 and TRBJ1-1): DTGVSQNPRHKITKRGQNVTFRCDPISEHNRLYWYRQTLGQGPEFLTYFQNEAQLEKSRLLSDRFSAERPKGSFSTLEIQRTEQGDSAMYLCASSPPIWNTEAFFGQGTRLTVV.

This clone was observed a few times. The CDR3 bases are TGTGCCAGCAGCATCCGAGGACAGGGGGCCTACGAGCAGTACTTC. This codes for CASSIRGQGAYEQYF. The chain recombines TRBV7-9 with TRBJ2-7; 10 bases line up with TRBD1. This CDR3 is 15 amino acids long. Per germline, CDR1 SEHNR and CDR2 FQNEAQ (reference sequence). Trimming at V came to 5 bases and at J to 2 bases, leaving 6 bases not matched to a gene.

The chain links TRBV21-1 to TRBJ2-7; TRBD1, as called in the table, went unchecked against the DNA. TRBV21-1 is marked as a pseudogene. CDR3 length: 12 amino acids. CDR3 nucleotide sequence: TGTGCCAGCAGCCACAGGGGGTACGAGCAGTACTTC. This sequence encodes CASSHRGYEQYF.

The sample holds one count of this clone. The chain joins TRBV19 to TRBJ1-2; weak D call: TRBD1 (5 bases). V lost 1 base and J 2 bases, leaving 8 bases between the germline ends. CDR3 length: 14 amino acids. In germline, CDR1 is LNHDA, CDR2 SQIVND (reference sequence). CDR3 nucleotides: TGTGCCAGTAGTATAGTGCCAGGGAACTATGGCTACACCTTC. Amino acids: CASSIVPGNYGYTF.

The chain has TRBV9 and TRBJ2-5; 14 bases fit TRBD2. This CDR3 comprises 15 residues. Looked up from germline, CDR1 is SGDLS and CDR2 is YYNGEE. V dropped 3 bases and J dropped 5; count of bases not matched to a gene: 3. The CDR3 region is CASSEGLAGAETQYF. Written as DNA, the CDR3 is TGTGCCAGCAGCGAGGGACTAGCGGGGGCTGAGACCCAGTACTTC.

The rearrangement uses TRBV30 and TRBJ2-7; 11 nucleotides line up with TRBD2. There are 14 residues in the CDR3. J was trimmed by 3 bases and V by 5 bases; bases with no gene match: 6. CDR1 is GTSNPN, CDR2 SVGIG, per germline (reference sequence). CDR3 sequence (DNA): TGTGCCTGGGGGCTAGCGGGGGGTTTCTACGAGCAGTACTTC. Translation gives CAWGLAGGFYEQYF.

CDR3 residues: CASSLQGDEQFF. CDR3 DNA sequence: TGTGCCAGCAGTCTACAGGGCGATGAGCAGTTCTTC. The V gene is TRBV27, the J gene TRBJ2-1, with a weak D call TRBD1 (6 bases). This CDR3 contains 12 residues. Germline CDR1 is MNHEY and CDR2 is SMNVEV (reference sequence). V was clipped by 5 bases and J by 8 bases, with 10 bases between them.

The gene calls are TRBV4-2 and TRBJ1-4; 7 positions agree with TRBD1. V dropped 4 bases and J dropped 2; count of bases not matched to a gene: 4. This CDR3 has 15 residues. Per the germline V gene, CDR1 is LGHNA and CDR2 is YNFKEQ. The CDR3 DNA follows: TGTGCCAGCAGCCCCCCGGGACAGACTAATGAAAAACTGTTTTTT. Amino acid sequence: CASSPPGQTNEKLFF.

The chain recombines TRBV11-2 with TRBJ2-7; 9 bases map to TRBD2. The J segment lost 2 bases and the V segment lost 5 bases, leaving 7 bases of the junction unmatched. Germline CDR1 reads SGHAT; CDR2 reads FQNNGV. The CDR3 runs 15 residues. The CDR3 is CASSRGAGGAYEQYF. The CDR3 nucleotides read TGTGCCAGCAGCCGGGGGGCGGGGGGGGCCTACGAGCAGTACTTC. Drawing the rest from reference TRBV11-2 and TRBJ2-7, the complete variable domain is EAGVAQSPRYKIIEKRQSVAFWCNPISGHATLYWYQQILGQGPKLLIQFQNNGVVDDSQLPKDRFSAERLKGVDSTLKIQPAKLEDSAVYLCASSRGAGGAYEQYFGPGTRLTVT.

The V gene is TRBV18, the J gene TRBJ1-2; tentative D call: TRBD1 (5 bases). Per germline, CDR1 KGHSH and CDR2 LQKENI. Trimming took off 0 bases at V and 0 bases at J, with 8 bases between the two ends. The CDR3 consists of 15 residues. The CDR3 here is CASSPPGVANYGYTF. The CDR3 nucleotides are TGTGCCAGCTCACCACCGGGGGTAGCTAACTATGGCTACACCTTC.

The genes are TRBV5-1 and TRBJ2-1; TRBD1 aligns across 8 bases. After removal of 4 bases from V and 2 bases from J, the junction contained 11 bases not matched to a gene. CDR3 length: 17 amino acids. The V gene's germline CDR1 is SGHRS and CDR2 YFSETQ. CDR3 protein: CASSKNPGGPTYNEQFF. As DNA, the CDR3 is TGCGCCAGCAGCAAAAATCCAGGGGGCCCTACCTACAATGAGCAGTTCTTC.

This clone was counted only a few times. CDR3 in amino acids: CASSYIPFNSPLHF. The CDR3 nucleotides read TGTGCCAGCAGTTACATCCCCTTTAATTCACCCCTCCACTTT. J is TRBJ1-6 and V is TRBV6-5; D is undetermined. Germline assignment: CDR1 MNHEY and CDR2 SVGAGI. The CDR3 has 14 amino acids. The germline V and J ends were trimmed by 2 bases and 6 bases, with 8 bases remaining between them.

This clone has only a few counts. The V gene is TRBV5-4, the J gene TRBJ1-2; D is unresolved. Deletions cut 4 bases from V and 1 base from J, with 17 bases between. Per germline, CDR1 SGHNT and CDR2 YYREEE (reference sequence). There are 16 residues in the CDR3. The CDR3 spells CASSPLQSSLNYGYTF. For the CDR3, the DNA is TGTGCCAGCAGCCCCCTACAGAGTAGCCTTAACTATGGCTACACCTTC.

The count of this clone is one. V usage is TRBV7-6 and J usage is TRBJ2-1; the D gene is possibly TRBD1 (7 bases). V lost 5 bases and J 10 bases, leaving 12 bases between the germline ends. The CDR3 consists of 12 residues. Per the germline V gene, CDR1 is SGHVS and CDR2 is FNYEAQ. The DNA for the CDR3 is TGTGCCAGCAGCCACAGGGGAGGCGAGCAGTTCTTC. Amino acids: CASSHRGGEQFF.

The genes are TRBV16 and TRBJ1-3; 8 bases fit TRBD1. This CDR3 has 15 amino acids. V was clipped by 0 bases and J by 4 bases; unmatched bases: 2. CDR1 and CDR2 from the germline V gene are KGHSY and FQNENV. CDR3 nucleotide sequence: TGTGCCAGCAGCCAATCCGGGACAGGAGGAAACACCATATATTTT. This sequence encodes CASSQSGTGGNTIYF.

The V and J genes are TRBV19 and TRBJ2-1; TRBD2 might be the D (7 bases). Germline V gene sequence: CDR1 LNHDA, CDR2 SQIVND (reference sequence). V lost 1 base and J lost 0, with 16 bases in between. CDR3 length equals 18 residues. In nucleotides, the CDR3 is TGTGCCAGTAGTATAGGGGGAGGCGGGGGCAGCTCCTACAATGAGCAGTTCTTC. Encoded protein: CASSIGGGGGSSYNEQFF.

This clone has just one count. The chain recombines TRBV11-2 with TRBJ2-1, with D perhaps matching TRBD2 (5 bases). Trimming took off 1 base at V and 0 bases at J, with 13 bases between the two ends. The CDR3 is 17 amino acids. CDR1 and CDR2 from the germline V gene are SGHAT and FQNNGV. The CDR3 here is CASSLAKRGLSYNEQFF. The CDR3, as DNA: TGTGCCAGCAGCTTAGCAAAACGGGGTCTCTCCTACAATGAGCAGTTCTTC.

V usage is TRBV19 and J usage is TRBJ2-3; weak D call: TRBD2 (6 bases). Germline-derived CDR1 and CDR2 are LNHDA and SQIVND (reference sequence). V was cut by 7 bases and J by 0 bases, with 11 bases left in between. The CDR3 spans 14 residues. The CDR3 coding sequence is TGTGCCAGTACCGAGACTAGTAGCACAGATACGCAGTATTTT. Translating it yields CASTETSSTDTQYF.

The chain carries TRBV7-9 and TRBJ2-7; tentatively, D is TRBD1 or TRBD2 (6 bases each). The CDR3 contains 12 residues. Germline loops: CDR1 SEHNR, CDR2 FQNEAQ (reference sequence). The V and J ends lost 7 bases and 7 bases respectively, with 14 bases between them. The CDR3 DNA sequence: TGTGCCAGCACCGGGGGCGGACGGGAGCAGTACTTC. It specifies CASTGGGREQYF.

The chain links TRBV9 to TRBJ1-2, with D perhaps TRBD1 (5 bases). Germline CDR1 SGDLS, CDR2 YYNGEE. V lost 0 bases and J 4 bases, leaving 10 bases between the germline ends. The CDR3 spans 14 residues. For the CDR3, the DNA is TGTGCCAGCAGCGTAGTGGGGGGAACCTATGGCTACACCTTC. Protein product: CASSVVGGTYGYTF.

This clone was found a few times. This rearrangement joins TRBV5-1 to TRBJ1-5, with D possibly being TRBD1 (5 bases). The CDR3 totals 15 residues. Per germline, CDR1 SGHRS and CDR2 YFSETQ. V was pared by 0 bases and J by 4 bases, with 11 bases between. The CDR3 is CASSLDGGENQPQHF. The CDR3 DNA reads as TGCGCCAGCAGCTTGGATGGGGGTGAGAATCAGCCCCAGCATTTT.

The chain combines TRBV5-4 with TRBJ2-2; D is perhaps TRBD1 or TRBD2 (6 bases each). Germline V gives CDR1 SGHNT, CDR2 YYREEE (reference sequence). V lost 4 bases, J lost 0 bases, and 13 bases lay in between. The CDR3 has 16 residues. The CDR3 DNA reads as TGTGCCAGCAGCCGTGGCGGGACATCGAACACCGGGGAGCTGTTTTTT. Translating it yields CASSRGGTSNTGELFF. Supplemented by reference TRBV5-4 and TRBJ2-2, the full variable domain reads ETGVTQSPTHLIKTRGQQVTLRCSSQSGHNTVSWYQQALGQGPQFIFQYYREEENGRGNFPPRFSGLQFPNYSSELNVNALELDDSALYLCASSRGGTSNTGELFFGEGSRLTVL.

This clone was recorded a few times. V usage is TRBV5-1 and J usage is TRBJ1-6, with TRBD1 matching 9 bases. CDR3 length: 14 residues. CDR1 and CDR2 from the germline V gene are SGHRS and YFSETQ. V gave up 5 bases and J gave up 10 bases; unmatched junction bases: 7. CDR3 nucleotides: TGCGCCAGCAGTTCGGACAGGGGAGGGTCACCCCTCCACTTT. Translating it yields CASSSDRGGSPLHF.

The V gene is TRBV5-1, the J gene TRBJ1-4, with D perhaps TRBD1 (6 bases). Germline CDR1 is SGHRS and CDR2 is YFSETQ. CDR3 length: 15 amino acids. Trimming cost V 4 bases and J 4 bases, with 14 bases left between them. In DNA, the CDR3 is TGCGCCAGCAGCAAGGACAGCGAATATAATGAAAAACTGTTTTTT. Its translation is CASSKDSEYNEKLFF.

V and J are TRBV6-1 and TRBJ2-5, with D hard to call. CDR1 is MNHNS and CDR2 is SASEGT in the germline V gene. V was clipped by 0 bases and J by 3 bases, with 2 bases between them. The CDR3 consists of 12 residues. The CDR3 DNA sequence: TGTGCCAGCAGTGAAGCGGAAGAGACCCAGTACTTC. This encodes CASSEAEETQYF.

The CDR3 nucleotides read TGTGCCAGCAGGCCCAGGACTAGTTCAGATACGCAGTATTTT. It encodes CASRPRTSSDTQYF. The chain employs TRBV2 and TRBJ2-3; 7 bases are shared with TRBD2. V lost 6 bases and J lost 4; bases outside the gene matches: 7. Germline V gene sequence: CDR1 SNHLY, CDR2 FYNNEI. CDR3 length: 14 residues.

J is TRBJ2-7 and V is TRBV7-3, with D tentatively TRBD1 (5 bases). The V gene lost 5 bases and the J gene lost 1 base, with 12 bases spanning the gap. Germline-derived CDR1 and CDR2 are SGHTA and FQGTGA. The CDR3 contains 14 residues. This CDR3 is CASSMQTESYEQYF. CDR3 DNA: TGTGCCAGCAGCATGCAGACAGAGTCCTACGAGCAGTACTTC. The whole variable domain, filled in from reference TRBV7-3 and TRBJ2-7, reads GAGVSQTPSNKVTEKGKYVELRCDPISGHTALYWYRQSLGQGPEFLIYFQGTGAADDSGLPNDRFFAVRPEGSVSTLKIQRTERGDSAVYLCASSMQTESYEQYFGPGTRLTVT.

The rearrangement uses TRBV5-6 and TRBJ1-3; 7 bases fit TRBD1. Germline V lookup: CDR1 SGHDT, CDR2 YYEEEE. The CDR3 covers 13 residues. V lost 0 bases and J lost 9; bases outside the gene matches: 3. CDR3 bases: TGTGCCAGCAGCTTGGGACAGGGTGGCACCATATATTTT. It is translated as CASSLGQGGTIYF.

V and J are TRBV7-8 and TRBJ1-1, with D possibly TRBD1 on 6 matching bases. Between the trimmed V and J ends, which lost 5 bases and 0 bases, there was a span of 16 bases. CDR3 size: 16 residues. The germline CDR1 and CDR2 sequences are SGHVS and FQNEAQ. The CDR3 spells CASSQRDTLLNTEAFF. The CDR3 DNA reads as TGTGCCAGCAGCCAACGGGACACCCTCCTGAACACTGAAGCTTTCTTT.

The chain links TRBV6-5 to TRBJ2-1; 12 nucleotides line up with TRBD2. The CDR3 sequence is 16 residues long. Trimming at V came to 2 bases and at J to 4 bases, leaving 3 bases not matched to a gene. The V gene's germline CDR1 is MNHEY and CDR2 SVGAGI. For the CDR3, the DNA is TGTGCCAGCAGTTACCCTAGCGGGGGGGGATACAATGAGCAGTTCTTC. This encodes CASSYPSGGGYNEQFF.

CDR3 sequence: CASSSPGYTGELFF. Here the CDR3 DNA reads TGTGCCAGCAGCTCGCCAGGTTACACCGGGGAGCTGTTTTTT. The V and J genes are TRBV7-9 and TRBJ2-2; D gene ambiguous. From germline, CDR1 is SEHNR and CDR2 FQNEAQ (reference sequence). Trimming removed 4 bases at V and 3 bases at J, with 9 bases between. The CDR3 totals 14 residues.

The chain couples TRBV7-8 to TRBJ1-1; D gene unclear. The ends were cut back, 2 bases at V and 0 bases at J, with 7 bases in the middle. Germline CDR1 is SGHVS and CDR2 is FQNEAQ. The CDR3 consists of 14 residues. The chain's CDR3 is CASSLTPMNTEAFF. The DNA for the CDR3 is TGTGCCAGCAGCTTAACACCGATGAACACTGAAGCTTTCTTT.